This TCR beta chain emerged from a study of neurological immune-mediated disorders. This clonotype was detected many times. Documented time point: longitudinal time-point 3. In TCRdb, the 5' RACE reads were re-called with MiXCR into one record per CDR3 protein. Of about 45,000 distinct CDR3 sequences in the sample, approximately 13% were seen once. Germline V lookup: CDR1 WNHNN, CDR2 SYGVQD (reference sequence). The CDR3 is made up of 12 amino acids. The V end lost 7 bases, the J end lost 3 bases, and 6 bases lay between the germline ends. The chain uses TRBV10-1 and TRBJ2-2; D is ambiguous. The clonotype was recovered from a man aged 25 to 40 in good health. What was sequenced was PBMCs. CDR3 in amino acids: CASTSDTGELFF. CDR3 sequence (DNA): TGCGCCAGCACGTCCGACACCGGGGAGCTGTTTTTT.